The 10 T cell receptor beta chains in this list originate from one sample, sequenced in a study of neoadjuvant anti-PD-1 for oral cavity cancer. Clones were sequenced by immunoSEQ multiplex PCR, and TCRdb holds only the in-frame ones, with some missing. The sample has 20,000 to 25,000 clones; roughly 29% are singletons. Time point specified: after neoadjuvant nivolumab, at surgical resection. This material consisted of tumor tissue, taken after nivolumab (anti-PD-1) treatment. The receptors shown here come from a person between 40 and 85 years old with oral cavity squamous cell carcinoma.

The V call is TRBV29-1, the J call TRBJ2-5, with TRBD2 as a possible D gene (7 bases). CDR1 is SQVTM and CDR2 is ANQGSEA in the germline V gene. V was cut by 8 bases and J by 4 bases, with 23 bases left in between. The CDR3 is 15 residues long. The chain's CDR3 is CSYGLMGGQGETQYF. The CDR3 DNA is TGCAGCTACGGGCTTATGGGGGGGCAGGGAGAGACCCAGTACTTC.

The chain links TRBV30 to TRBJ2-7; TRBD2 agrees at 10 bases. V lost 1 base, J lost 4 bases, and 16 bases stayed unmatched. From germline, CDR1 is GTSNPN and CDR2 SVGIG (reference sequence). The CDR3 sequence is 18 residues long. The CDR3 region is CAWSEWFLAGERGYEQYF. For the CDR3, the DNA is TGTGCCTGGAGTGAATGGTTTCTAGCGGGAGAAAGAGGGTACGAGCAGTACTTC.

This clone was recorded a few times. CDR3 in DNA: TGTGCCACCGCCGGGACAGGAGGATACGAGCAGTACTTC. Its translation: CATAGTGGYEQYF. V gene TRBV10-3 combines with J gene TRBJ2-7, with 8 nucleotides matching TRBD1. The V gene end was trimmed by 10 bases and the J gene end by 4 bases; junction bases not matched to a gene: 9. Per germline, CDR1 ENHRY and CDR2 SYGVKD. The CDR3 has 13 amino acids.

V gene TRBV6-5 combines with J gene TRBJ1-6; unclear D gene. CDR1 and CDR2 from the germline V gene are MNHEY and SVGAGI. Trimming stripped 2 bases from V and 10 bases from J, with 12 bases between. The CDR3 sequence is 14 residues long. CDR3 in amino acids: CASSYRRVRSPLHF. Here the CDR3 DNA reads TGTGCCAGCAGTTACCGCCGGGTGAGGTCACCCCTCCACTTT.

The V call is TRBV19, the J call TRBJ1-6; the D gene is possibly TRBD1 (6 bases). The CDR3 runs to 12 residues. Germline V lookup: CDR1 LNHDA, CDR2 SQIVND (reference sequence). V lost 6 bases, J lost 13 bases, and 13 bases lay in between. The CDR3 DNA sequence: TGTGCCAGTAGAACTCCCGGGGGCCCCCTCCACTTT. Residues: CASRTPGGPLHF.

The gene calls are TRBV6-4 and TRBJ2-2; D is unclear. This CDR3 spans 13 amino acids. In germline, CDR1 is MRHNA, CDR2 SNTAGT. V lost 6 bases and J lost 5, with 10 bases in between. CDR3 DNA: TGTGCCAGCAGAGTTACATTGACCGGGGAGCTGTTTTTT. Its protein is CASRVTLTGELFF.

The chain has TRBV7-6 and TRBJ2-7; maybe TRBD1 (6 bases). The CDR3 spans 13 residues. V lost 5 bases and J 3 bases, leaving 11 bases between the germline ends. CDR1 and CDR2 (germline): SGHVS, FNYEAQ. The CDR3 DNA follows: TGTGCCAGCAGCCCCGGACAGAACTACGAGCAGTACTTC. Its translation: CASSPGQNYEQYF.

This clone was seen at least ten times. This sequence joins TRBV6-5 and TRBJ1-2, with D maybe TRBD1 (6 bases). The germline V gene has CDR1 MNHEY and CDR2 SVGAGI. Trimming left V 2 bases short and J 8 bases short, with 18 bases between. The CDR3 totals 15 residues. The CDR3 region has the DNA TGTGCCAGCAGTTACCAAGGGGGGGCGGGGGACGGCTACACCTTC. As protein: CASSYQGGAGDGYTF.

This clone appeared a few times. The chain has TRBV11-2 and TRBJ2-3; the D gene is possibly TRBD1 (6 bases). The CDR3 contains 14 residues. Deletions cut 3 bases from V and 1 base from J, with 8 bases between. CDR1 and CDR2 from the germline V gene are SGHAT and FQNNGV. CDR3 coding DNA: TGTGCCAGCAGCTTGAACAGGGGCACAGATACGCAGTATTTT. Protein sequence: CASSLNRGTDTQYF.

The chain links TRBV7-3 to TRBJ2-7; D is ambiguous. V was cut by 4 bases and J by 5 bases, with 18 bases left in between. Germline V gene sequence: CDR1 SGHTA, CDR2 FQGTGA. CDR3 length: 15 amino acids. In DNA, the CDR3 is TGTGCCAGCAGCTCCGGGTTAGGCACCTCGGACGAGCAGTACTTC. This sequence encodes CASSSGLGTSDEQYF.